The rows below give T cell receptor beta chains drawn from one sample of a study of T-cell reconstitution after alpha-beta-depleted transplantation in children. Each CDR3 protein is one row after TCRdb ran MiXCR on the PCR reads. The profile shows about 980,000 distinct CDR3 sequences, about 26% of them singletons. The sample in question was PBMCs, mostly from graft donor cells, obtained 360 days after TCRalphabeta/CD19-depleted stem cell transplant. The receptors were sampled from a boy under three years old who had a stem cell transplant for SCID, so the T cells may come from the graft donor. Each CDR3 is given with its conserved first and last residue. Fields, in order: CDR3 protein, CDR3 DNA, D gene, J gene, clone size, V gene. D genes are given only for firm matches. Clone size is shown for a subset of rows, as once, few, many or a class of expanded clone.

CDR3aa: CASSQGHIEAFF; CDR3nt: TGTGCCAGCAGCCAAGGACACATTGAAGCTTTCTTT; d_gene: .; j_gene: TRBJ1-1; abundance: .; v_gene: TRBV3-1
CDR3aa: CASTPGQGLDSPLHF; CDR3nt: TGTGCCAGCACCCCGGGACAGGGGCTTGATTCACCCCTCCACTTT; d_gene: TRBD1; j_gene: TRBJ1-6; abundance: .; v_gene: TRBV12-3/TRBV12-4
CDR3aa: CSVGVQNWGLTDTQYF; CDR3nt: TGCAGCGTTGGGGTACAGAACTGGGGACTCACAGATACGCAGTATTTT; d_gene: .; j_gene: TRBJ2-3; abundance: few; v_gene: TRBV29-1
CDR3aa: CASSQQGQLMDTQYF; CDR3nt: TGTGCCAGCAGCCAACAGGGACAGCTCATGGATACGCAGTATTTT; d_gene: TRBD1; j_gene: TRBJ2-3; abundance: once; v_gene: TRBV7-9
CDR3aa: CASSLLGSSTDTQYF; CDR3nt: TGTGCCAGCAGCTTACTGGGATCAAGCACAGATACGCAGTATTTT; d_gene: .; j_gene: TRBJ2-3; abundance: .; v_gene: TRBV7-9
CDR3aa: CSASWDRGPYEQYF; CDR3nt: TGCAGTGCTAGTTGGGACAGGGGGCCCTACGAGCAGTACTTC; d_gene: TRBD1; j_gene: TRBJ2-7; abundance: few; v_gene: TRBV20-1
CDR3aa: CSANQGFAVYEQYF; CDR3nt: TGCAGTGCCAACCAAGGGTTCGCCGTCTACGAGCAGTACTTC; d_gene: .; j_gene: TRBJ2-7; abundance: few; v_gene: TRBV20-1
CDR3aa: CASNPTGTHEQYF; CDR3nt: TGTGCCAGTAATCCGACAGGAACCCACGAGCAGTACTTC; d_gene: .; j_gene: TRBJ2-7; abundance: .; v_gene: TRBV19
CDR3aa: CASSLVLTQETQYF; CDR3nt: TGCGCCAGCAGCTTGGTCCTGACCCAAGAGACCCAGTACTTC; d_gene: .; j_gene: TRBJ2-5; abundance: .; v_gene: TRBV5-1
CDR3aa: CASSLKGRGVYGYNEQFF; CDR3nt: TGCGCCAGCAGCCTAAAGGGTCGGGGGGTCTACGGTTACAATGAGCAGTTCTTC; d_gene: TRBD2; j_gene: TRBJ2-1; abundance: few; v_gene: TRBV5-1
CDR3aa: CASSPLVEYNEQFF; CDR3nt: TGTGCCAGCAGCCCCTTAGTGGAGTACAATGAGCAGTTCTTC; d_gene: .; j_gene: TRBJ2-1; abundance: few; v_gene: TRBV5-5
CDR3aa: CASSPIRDAGHNEQFF; CDR3nt: TGTGCCAGCTCACCGATCCGGGACGCGGGACACAATGAGCAGTTCTTC; d_gene: .; j_gene: TRBJ2-1; abundance: few; v_gene: TRBV18
CDR3aa: CSASGGRAAIYEQYF; CDR3nt: TGCAGTGCTAGTGGGGGTCGCGCGGCGATCTACGAGCAGTACTTC; d_gene: .; j_gene: TRBJ2-7; abundance: .; v_gene: TRBV20-1
CDR3aa: CASSGQRGGSDTQYF; CDR3nt: TGTGCCAGCAGTGGGCAGCGGGGGGGTTCAGATACGCAGTATTTT; d_gene: TRBD2; j_gene: TRBJ2-3; abundance: few; v_gene: TRBV12-3/TRBV12-4
CDR3aa: CASSSMVGLNTEAFF; CDR3nt: TGTGCCAGCAGCTCCATGGTTGGGCTGAACACTGAAGCTTTCTTT; d_gene: .; j_gene: TRBJ1-1; abundance: few; v_gene: TRBV7-9
CDR3aa: CASSLSLRGASSGNTIYF; CDR3nt: TGCGCCAGCAGCCTTTCCCTCAGGGGTGCAAGCTCTGGAAACACCATATATTTT; d_gene: .; j_gene: TRBJ1-3; abundance: .; v_gene: TRBV4-3
CDR3aa: CASSPSSRYTDTQYF; CDR3nt: TGTGCCAGCAGCCCATCCAGCAGATACACAGATACGCAGTATTTT; d_gene: .; j_gene: TRBJ2-3; abundance: .; v_gene: TRBV7-6
CDR3aa: CSARDPGGDPREQYF; CDR3nt: TGCAGTGCTAGAGACCCAGGGGGCGATCCTCGGGAGCAGTACTTC; d_gene: TRBD1; j_gene: TRBJ2-7; abundance: .; v_gene: TRBV20-1
CDR3aa: CSARSNRDKGGGYTF; CDR3nt: TGCAGTGCTAGATCGAACCGGGACAAGGGGGGTGGCTACACCTTC; d_gene: .; j_gene: TRBJ1-2; abundance: .; v_gene: TRBV20-1
CDR3aa: CASSLSGGDYYEQYF; CDR3nt: TGTGCCAGCAGCTTGTCCGGGGGGGACTACTACGAGCAGTACTTC; d_gene: TRBD2; j_gene: TRBJ2-7; abundance: once; v_gene: TRBV5-5
CDR3aa: CASTQRNRAGWTEAFF; CDR3nt: TGTGCCAGCACCCAAAGAAACAGGGCGGGTTGGACTGAAGCTTTCTTT; d_gene: .; j_gene: TRBJ1-1; abundance: .; v_gene: TRBV6-1
CDR3aa: CASSNPYRLAGPGQLFF; CDR3nt: TGTGCCAGCAGCAATCCCTATCGCCTAGCGGGTCCTGGGCAGCTGTTTTTT; d_gene: TRBD2; j_gene: TRBJ2-2; abundance: .; v_gene: TRBV7-6
CDR3aa: CASSQEERFLGTDTQYF; CDR3nt: TGTGCCAGCAGCCAAGAAGAAAGGTTTTTGGGCACAGATACGCAGTATTTT; d_gene: .; j_gene: TRBJ2-3; abundance: few; v_gene: TRBV4-2
CDR3aa: CASSASLKDTDTQYF; CDR3nt: TGTGCCAGCAGTGCCTCCCTTAAGGACACAGATACGCAGTATTTT; d_gene: .; j_gene: TRBJ2-3; abundance: .; v_gene: TRBV2
CDR3aa: CASCDRDYNYGYTF; CDR3nt: TGTGCCAGCTGTGACAGGGACTATAACTATGGCTACACCTTC; d_gene: TRBD1; j_gene: TRBJ1-2; abundance: .; v_gene: TRBV19
CDR3aa: CASSVQDSYGYTF; CDR3nt: TGTGCCAGCAGCGTACAAGACTCCTATGGCTACACCTTC; d_gene: .; j_gene: TRBJ1-2; abundance: .; v_gene: TRBV2
CDR3aa: CASSSAGVYQETQYF; CDR3nt: TGTGCCAGCAGTTCCGCGGGGGTGTACCAAGAGACCCAGTACTTC; d_gene: TRBD2; j_gene: TRBJ2-5; abundance: .; v_gene: TRBV6-2/TRBV6-3
CDR3aa: CSAGRGPRETQYF; CDR3nt: TGCAGCGCCGGACGGGGCCCCCGGGAGACCCAGTACTTC; d_gene: .; j_gene: TRBJ2-5; abundance: few; v_gene: TRBV29-1
CDR3aa: CASSPGQGWDYEQYF; CDR3nt: TGTGCCAGCTCACCAGGGCAGGGATGGGACTACGAGCAGTACTTC; d_gene: .; j_gene: TRBJ2-7; abundance: few; v_gene: TRBV18
CDR3aa: CASNFERGGNTQYF; CDR3nt: TGTGCCAGCAATTTTGAGCGGGGGGGGAATACGCAGTATTTT; d_gene: TRBD2; j_gene: TRBJ2-3; abundance: once; v_gene: TRBV2
CDR3aa: CASSAGQGVTDTQYF; CDR3nt: TGTGCCAGCAGCGCCGGGCAGGGAGTCACAGATACGCAGTATTTT; d_gene: .; j_gene: TRBJ2-3; abundance: few; v_gene: TRBV27
CDR3aa: CASSPGAVLNEQFF; CDR3nt: TGTGCCAGCAGTCCCGGTGCAGTCCTCAATGAGCAGTTCTTC; d_gene: .; j_gene: TRBJ2-1; abundance: few; v_gene: TRBV12-3/TRBV12-4
CDR3aa: CASSSDRGSYEQYF; CDR3nt: TGTGCCAGCAGCTCGGACAGGGGATCCTACGAGCAGTACTTC; d_gene: TRBD1; j_gene: TRBJ2-7; abundance: many; v_gene: TRBV28
CDR3aa: CASILVPGWETQYF; CDR3nt: TGTGCCAGCATACTCGTCCCAGGGTGGGAGACCCAGTACTTC; d_gene: .; j_gene: TRBJ2-5; abundance: few; v_gene: TRBV5-5
CDR3aa: CASSLGLVARGQRNEQFF; CDR3nt: TGTGCCAGCAGCTTAGGCTTGGTCGCCAGGGGACAAAGGAATGAGCAGTTCTTC; d_gene: .; j_gene: TRBJ2-1; abundance: once; v_gene: TRBV7-8
CDR3aa: CASSFWTREKLFF; CDR3nt: TGTGCCAGCAGCTTTTGGACACGTGAAAAACTGTTTTTT; d_gene: .; j_gene: TRBJ1-4; abundance: few; v_gene: TRBV5-5
CDR3aa: CASSNHGLQETQYF; CDR3nt: TGTGCCAGCAGCAACCACGGACTGCAAGAGACCCAGTACTTC; d_gene: .; j_gene: TRBJ2-5; abundance: few; v_gene: TRBV7-7
CDR3aa: CASGEETSTTYNEQFF; CDR3nt: TGTGCCAGCGGGGAGGAGACGTCCACTACCTACAATGAGCAGTTCTTC; d_gene: .; j_gene: TRBJ2-1; abundance: .; v_gene: TRBV12-3/TRBV12-4
CDR3aa: CASSQWLTGITENDNSPLHF; CDR3nt: TGCGCCAGCAGCCAATGGCTGACAGGGATAACAGAGAACGATAATTCACCCCTCCACTTT; d_gene: TRBD1; j_gene: TRBJ1-6; abundance: many; v_gene: TRBV4-3
CDR3aa: CASSGDLAGYSYNEQFF; CDR3nt: TGTGCCAGCAGTGGAGACTTAGCGGGGTACTCCTACAATGAGCAGTTCTTC; d_gene: TRBD2; j_gene: TRBJ2-1; abundance: few; v_gene: TRBV2
CDR3aa: CASSQVGTLHNYGYTF; CDR3nt: TGTGCCAGCAGCCAAGTCGGGACTTTGCATAACTATGGCTACACCTTC; d_gene: .; j_gene: TRBJ1-2; abundance: .; v_gene: TRBV14
CDR3aa: CASTFQTGVVGTDTQYF; CDR3nt: TGCGCCAGCACCTTCCAAACAGGGGTCGTGGGAACAGATACGCAGTATTTT; d_gene: TRBD1; j_gene: TRBJ2-3; abundance: .; v_gene: TRBV5-1
CDR3aa: CASSPPNQGARSDTQYF; CDR3nt: TGTGCCAGCTCACCTCCGAACCAGGGGGCACGGTCAGATACGCAGTATTTT; d_gene: TRBD1; j_gene: TRBJ2-3; abundance: .; v_gene: TRBV18
CDR3aa: CASKPGQLNTEAFF; CDR3nt: TGTGCCAGCAAACCGGGACAGCTGAACACTGAAGCTTTCTTT; d_gene: TRBD1; j_gene: TRBJ1-1; abundance: .; v_gene: TRBV12-3/TRBV12-4
CDR3aa: CATSRATRATNEKLFF; CDR3nt: TGTGCCACCAGCAGAGCCACGAGGGCCACTAATGAAAAACTGTTTTTT; d_gene: .; j_gene: TRBJ1-4; abundance: few; v_gene: TRBV15
CDR3aa: CASTLRAGRVYEQYF; CDR3nt: TGTGCCAGCACCCTCAGGGCGGGGAGGGTTTACGAGCAGTACTTC; d_gene: TRBD2; j_gene: TRBJ2-7; abundance: many; v_gene: TRBV28
CDR3aa: CASRGHLETQYF; CDR3nt: TGTGCCAGCAGGGGACATTTAGAGACCCAGTACTTC; d_gene: .; j_gene: TRBJ2-5; abundance: few; v_gene: TRBV12-3/TRBV12-4
CDR3aa: CASSHRPVVAEAFF; CDR3nt: TGTGCCAGCAGTCACAGGCCTGTGGTCGCTGAAGCTTTCTTT; d_gene: .; j_gene: TRBJ1-1; abundance: many; v_gene: TRBV12-3/TRBV12-4
CDR3aa: CASSISTGNTEAFF; CDR3nt: TGTGCCAGCAGCATTTCGACAGGGAACACTGAAGCTTTCTTT; d_gene: .; j_gene: TRBJ1-1; abundance: .; v_gene: TRBV7-9
CDR3aa: CASSLEGLNSYEQYF; CDR3nt: TGCGCCAGCAGCTTGGAAGGGCTGAACTCCTACGAGCAGTACTTC; d_gene: .; j_gene: TRBJ2-7; abundance: few; v_gene: TRBV5-1
CDR3aa: CASSFNRPLQNTEAFF; CDR3nt: TGCGCCAGCAGCTTTAACAGGCCCCTACAGAACACTGAAGCTTTCTTT; d_gene: .; j_gene: TRBJ1-1; abundance: few; v_gene: TRBV5-1
CDR3aa: CASSPGGYGNTIYF; CDR3nt: TGTGCCAGCAGTCCTGGGGGCTATGGAAACACCATATATTTT; d_gene: .; j_gene: TRBJ1-3; abundance: .; v_gene: TRBV6-1
CDR3aa: CASSLADPRNTEAFF; CDR3nt: TGCGCCAGCAGCTTGGCCGACCCCCGGAACACTGAAGCTTTCTTT; d_gene: .; j_gene: TRBJ1-1; abundance: .; v_gene: TRBV5-1
CDR3aa: CASSLGYFGELFF; CDR3nt: TGCGCCAGCAGCTTAGGGTATTTCGGGGAGCTGTTTTTT; d_gene: .; j_gene: TRBJ2-2; abundance: few; v_gene: TRBV5-1
CDR3aa: CASRPSGYSYNEQFF; CDR3nt: TGTGCCAGCAGGCCGAGCGGGTACTCCTACAATGAGCAGTTCTTC; d_gene: .; j_gene: TRBJ2-1; abundance: .; v_gene: TRBV12-3/TRBV12-4